The clone carrying this TCR beta chain was seen just once. What it binds is not known. TCRdb keeps only in-frame clones here, not all; method: immunoSEQ multiplex PCR. The profile covers approximately 84,000 clones, with roughly 90% appearing a single time and more than 0.15% taken by the ten largest. This sample is drawn from a study of OX40 agonist ivuxolimab in advanced cancers. Study results and limitations: There were, on average, more expanded clones in CD8+ T cells than in CD4+.

This CDR3 contains 14 residues. V shed 0 bases, J shed 5 bases, and the junction held 4 bases outside the gene matches. The germline V gene encodes CDR1 SGHNT and CDR2 YYREEE (reference sequence). The V call is TRBV5-4, the J call TRBJ2-5; 7 bases match TRBD1. The source is an adult with an advanced solid tumor such as melanoma, head and neck, liver or kidney cancer. Sequences were derived from CD4+ or CD8+ T cells sorted from blood, sampled in a trial of the OX40 agonist ivuxolimab. CDR3 region: CASSLALTGETQYF. The CDR3 nucleotides are TGTGCCAGCAGCTTGGCCTTGACAGGGGAGACCCAGTACTTC.